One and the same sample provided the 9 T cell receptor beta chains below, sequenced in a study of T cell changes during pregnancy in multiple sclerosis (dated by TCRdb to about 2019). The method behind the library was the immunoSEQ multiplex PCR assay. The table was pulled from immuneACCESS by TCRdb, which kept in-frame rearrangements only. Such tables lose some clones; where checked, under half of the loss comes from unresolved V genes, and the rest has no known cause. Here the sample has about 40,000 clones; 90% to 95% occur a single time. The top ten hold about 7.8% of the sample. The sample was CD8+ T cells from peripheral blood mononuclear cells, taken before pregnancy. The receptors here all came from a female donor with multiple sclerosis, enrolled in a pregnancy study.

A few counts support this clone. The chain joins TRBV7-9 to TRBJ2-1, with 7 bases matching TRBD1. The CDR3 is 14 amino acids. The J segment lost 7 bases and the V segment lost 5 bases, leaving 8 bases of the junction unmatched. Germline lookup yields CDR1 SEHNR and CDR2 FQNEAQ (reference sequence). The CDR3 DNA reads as TGTGCCAGCAGCCGACAGGGCTCAGGGAATGAGCAGTTCTTC. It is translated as CASSRQGSGNEQFF.

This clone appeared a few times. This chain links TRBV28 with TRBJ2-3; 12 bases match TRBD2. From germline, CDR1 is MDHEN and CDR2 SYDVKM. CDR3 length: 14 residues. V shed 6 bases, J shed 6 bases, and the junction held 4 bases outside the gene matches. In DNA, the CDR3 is TGTGCCAGCAGCCTAGCGGGAGGGGGGGATACGCAGTATTTT. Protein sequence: CASSLAGGGDTQYF.

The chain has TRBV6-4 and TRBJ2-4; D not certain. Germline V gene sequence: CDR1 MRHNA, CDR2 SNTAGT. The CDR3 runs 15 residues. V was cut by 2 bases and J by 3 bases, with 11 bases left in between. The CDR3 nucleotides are TGTGCCAGCAGTGACACCTCTAAAGACAAAAACATTCAGTACTTC. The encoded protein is CASSDTSKDKNIQYF.

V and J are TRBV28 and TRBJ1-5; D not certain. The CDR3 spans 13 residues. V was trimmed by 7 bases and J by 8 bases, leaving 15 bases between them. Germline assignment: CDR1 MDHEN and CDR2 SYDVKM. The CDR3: CASTFGLNKPQHF. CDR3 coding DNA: TGTGCCAGCACGTTTGGGCTAAATAAGCCCCAGCATTTT.

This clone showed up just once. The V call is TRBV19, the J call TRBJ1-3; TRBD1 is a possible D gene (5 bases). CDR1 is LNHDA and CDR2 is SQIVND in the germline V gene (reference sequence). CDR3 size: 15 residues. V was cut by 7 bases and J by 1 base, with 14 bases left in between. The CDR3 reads CASTPTSGSGNTIYF. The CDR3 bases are TGTGCCAGTACCCCTACATCAGGGTCTGGAAACACCATATATTTT.

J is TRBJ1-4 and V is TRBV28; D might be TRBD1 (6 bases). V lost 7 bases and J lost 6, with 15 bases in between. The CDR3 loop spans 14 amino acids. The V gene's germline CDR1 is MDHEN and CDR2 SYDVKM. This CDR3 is CASKLQGRYEKLFF. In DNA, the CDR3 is TGTGCCAGCAAATTACAGGGTAGATATGAAAAACTGTTTTTT.

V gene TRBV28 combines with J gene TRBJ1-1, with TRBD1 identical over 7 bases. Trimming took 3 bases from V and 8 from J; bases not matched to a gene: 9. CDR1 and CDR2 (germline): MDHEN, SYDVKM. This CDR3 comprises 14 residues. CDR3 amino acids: CASSLRVTGDEAFF. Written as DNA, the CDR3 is TGTGCCAGCAGTTTGCGCGTCACAGGGGACGAAGCTTTCTTT.

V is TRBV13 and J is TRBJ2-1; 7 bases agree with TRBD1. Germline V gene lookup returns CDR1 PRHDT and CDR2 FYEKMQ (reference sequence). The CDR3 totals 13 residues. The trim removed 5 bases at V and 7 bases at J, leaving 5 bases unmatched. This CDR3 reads CASSALQGNEQFF. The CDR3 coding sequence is TGTGCCAGCAGCGCACTACAGGGGAATGAGCAGTTCTTC.

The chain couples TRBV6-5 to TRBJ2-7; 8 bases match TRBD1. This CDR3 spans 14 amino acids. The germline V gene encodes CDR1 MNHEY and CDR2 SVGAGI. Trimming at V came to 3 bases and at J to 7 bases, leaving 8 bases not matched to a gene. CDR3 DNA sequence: TGTGCCAGCAGTTATGGACAGGGTGTGAGGGAGCAGTACTTC. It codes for CASSYGQGVREQYF.